This entry describes one T cell receptor beta chain. Its antigen is unidentified. This specimen belongs to a study of T cell responses to AZD1222 COVID-19 vaccine. General study findings and limits: All repertoire sampling was performed exclusively after the peak T cell response. White British ancestry dominated among donors, who included more females, and clonal diversity was possibly underestimated.

The CDR3 runs 14 residues. The germline V gene encodes CDR1 MNHEY and CDR2 SVGEGT. The ends were cut back, 4 bases at V and 10 bases at J, with 18 bases in the middle. The method was immunoSEQ multiplex PCR; TCRdb's version includes in-frame clones alone and lacks a portion of them. The sample contains 95,000 to 100,000 clones, more than 70% of which appear only once. V usage is TRBV6-2 or TRBV6-3 and J usage is TRBJ2-3; D is unclear. This TCR was sampled from an adult who received the AZD1222 COVID-19 vaccine. Sequenced here: peripheral blood, sampled 28 days after the second AZD1222 dose. The CDR3 region has the DNA TGTGCCAGCAGTTTTAGAGCTCAACTTAACGCGCAGTATTTT. This gives the protein CASSFRAQLNAQYF.